The present T cell receptor beta chain was sequenced within a study of T cells after yellow fever vaccination. One entry per CDR3 protein, called by TCRdb with MiXCR from the 5' RACE reads. The sample comprises hundreds of thousands of distinct CDR3 sequences, around 12% of which are singletons, and approximately 15% rests with the top ten. On this clonotype: The target antigen is unknown.

With 5 bases clipped from V and 5 bases from J, the junction kept 7 bases outside the gene matches. Germline CDR1 and CDR2: MDHEN and SYDVKM. The CDR3 extends over 15 amino acids. Points from the study as a whole: Though it reached lower strength, the secondary response hit its peak faster, day 5 versus 15.

The sequence was collected from a man in his thirties or forties who received the YFV17D yellow fever vaccine. The rearrangement uses TRBV28 and TRBJ2-7; TRBD2 matches at 12 bases. The starting material was PBMCs, obtained on the day of the yellow fever booster vaccination. CDR3 in DNA: TGTGCCAGCAGTGGCAGACTAGCGGGAGCCCACGAGCAGTACTTC. Encoded protein: CASSGRLAGAHEQYF.